The clone carrying this T cell receptor beta chain appeared many times. TCRdb passed the RT-PCR reads through MiXCR, listing each CDR3 protein once. The sample holds hundreds of thousands of distinct CDR3 sequences, about 14% seen once. Germline V gene data show CDR1 as DFQATT and CDR2 as SNEGSKA (reference sequence). The CDR3 sequence is 13 residues long. V was cut by 5 bases and J by 8 bases, with 16 bases left in between. Sequencing input: memory CD4+ T cells from blood. The sequence derives from a female donor in good health, serving as a healthy control. This chain links TRBV20-1 with TRBJ2-1; D is ambiguous. CDR3 DNA sequence: TGCAGTGCTCGGCGGCCTGTCGTGGATGAGCAGTTCTTC. This sequence encodes CSARRPVVDEQFF.